These 17 T cell receptor beta chains came from one sample sequenced in a study of T cells in Graves' hyperthyroidism and ophthalmopathy. There were TCR beta CDR3 regions amplified from RNA transcripts. Initially, a first-round RT-PCR of the TCR CDR3 employed the HTBI primer set. TCRdb re-analysed the multiplex PCR reads in MiXCR, keeping a single row per CDR3 protein. The top ten clones hold roughly 9.1% of a sample with tens of thousands of distinct CDR3 sequences, less than 50% of them seen once. Sequencing was carried out using blood. These receptors were obtained from a woman aged 45-59 years with Graves' ophthalmopathy.

V gene TRBV27 combines with J gene TRBJ1-6, with 7 bases aligning to TRBD1. In germline, CDR1 is MNHEY, CDR2 SMNVEV (reference sequence). V trimming: 4 bases; J trimming: 8 bases; junction bases outside the gene matches: 5. This CDR3 is built from 14 residues. In DNA form, the CDR3 reads TGTGCCAGCAGTTCGAGACAGGGTTATTCACCCCTCCACTTT. The encoded protein is CASSSRQGYSPLHF.

This sequence joins TRBV28 and TRBJ2-1; D not resolved. Germline V lookup: CDR1 MDHEN, CDR2 SYDVKM. V lost 3 bases and J lost 4, with 10 bases in between. CDR3 length equals 14 residues. CDR3 sequence (DNA): TGTGCCAGCAGTTTTCCCGGAATATACAATGAGCAGTTCTTC. This encodes CASSFPGIYNEQFF.

This chain uses TRBV2 with TRBJ2-7; D is tentatively TRBD1 or TRBD2 (6 bases each). The CDR3 sequence is 13 residues long. The germline V gene has CDR1 SNHLY and CDR2 FYNNEI. The ends were cut back, 4 bases at V and 7 bases at J, with 14 bases in the middle. CDR3 in amino acids: CASSVSGAGEQYF. The CDR3 bases are TGTGCCAGCAGTGTCTCAGGGGCGGGGGAGCAGTACTTC.

On this clonotype: Being one base from a much bigger clone, this may be a read error. The chain combines TRBV7-8 with TRBJ2-7; TRBD2 matches 7 bases. Germline CDR1 SGHVS, CDR2 FQNEAQ. The CDR3 loop spans 15 amino acids. J gave up 2 bases and V 6 bases, and 10 bases lay outside the gene matches. The CDR3 DNA reads as TGTGCCAGCAGTTCAGTGGCGGGGGTTCCCTACGAGCAGTACTTC. Protein product: CASSSVAGVPYEQYF.

This chain links TRBV12-3 or TRBV12-4 with TRBJ1-6; D is unresolved. This CDR3 is 14 amino acids long. Trimming stripped 3 bases from V and 10 bases from J, with 13 bases between. CDR3 region: CASSFRGVSSPLHF. CDR3 nucleotides: TGTGCCAGCAGTTTTCGGGGAGTTTCGTCACCCCTCCACTTT.

This clonotype was detected ten times or more. This rearrangement joins TRBV6-5 to TRBJ1-1; TRBD1 might be the D (6 bases). Germline V gives CDR1 MNHEY, CDR2 SVGAGI. The CDR3 length is 13 residues. V dropped 4 bases and J dropped 1 base, with 7 bases sitting between them. The CDR3 is CASSSTGNTEAFF. CDR3 DNA sequence: TGTGCCAGCAGTTCGACAGGGAACACTGAAGCTTTCTTT.

At least ten counts were recorded for this clonotype. V and J are TRBV6-1 and TRBJ2-7; D possibly corresponds to TRBD1 (6 bases). Germline CDR1 and CDR2: MNHNS and SASEGT. The CDR3 extends over 14 amino acids. The germline V and J ends were trimmed by 6 bases and 9 bases, with 21 bases remaining between them. The CDR3 region is CASRERTDATTQYF. CDR3 sequence (DNA): TGTGCCAGCAGAGAAAGGACAGATGCTACCACGCAGTACTTC.

This clonotype has a count of ten or more. V and J are TRBV20-1 and TRBJ1-2, with a tentative D call TRBD1 (5 bases). CDR1 and CDR2 (germline): DFQATT, SNEGSKA (reference sequence). This CDR3 contains 13 residues. V was clipped by 6 bases and J by 2 bases, with 13 bases between them. The CDR3 region is CSASGGANYGYTF. CDR3 sequence (DNA): TGCAGTGCCTCGGGCGGGGCGAACTATGGCTACACCTTC.

This clonotype came up once. V gene TRBV7-9 combines with J gene TRBJ2-3; 16 bases match TRBD2. V shed 0 bases, J shed 15 bases, and the junction held 12 bases outside the gene matches. Germline V CDR1 and CDR2: SEHNR, FQNEAQ (reference sequence). The CDR3 contains 17 residues. The CDR3 sequence is CASSLALGLAGGDTRYF. The CDR3 DNA is TGTGCCAGCAGCTTAGCATTGGGACTAGCGGGAGGGGATACGCGATATTTT.

This clonotype was counted at least ten times. The V gene is TRBV5-1, the J gene TRBJ2-7; D is uncertain. Trimming shortened V by 4 bases and J by 0 bases, and 11 bases separated the two germline ends. From germline, CDR1 is SGHRS and CDR2 YFSETQ. This CDR3 comprises 14 residues. The CDR3 spells CASSPAADSYEQYF. Here the CDR3 DNA reads TGCGCCAGCAGCCCGGCGGCAGACTCCTACGAGCAGTACTTC.

This clonotype has ten or more counts. This rearrangement joins TRBV12-5 to TRBJ1-5, with no clear D. The V end was cut by 4 bases, the J end by 9 bases, with 19 bases between. This CDR3 has 15 residues. Germline V gene sequence: CDR1 LGHNT, CDR2 FRNRAP. The CDR3 sequence: CASGSPDGALLPQHF. CDR3 DNA: TGTGCTAGTGGTTCCCCAGACGGCGCCCTCCTGCCCCAGCATTTT.

The count of this clonotype is one. This sequence joins TRBV10-3 and TRBJ1-1; D unclear. The CDR3 totals 11 residues. The V gene lost 7 bases and the J gene lost 0 bases, with 3 bases spanning the gap. Germline assignment: CDR1 ENHRY and CDR2 SYGVKD. CDR3 region: CAITVNTEAFF. The CDR3 DNA sequence: TGTGCCATCACTGTGAACACTGAAGCTTTCTTT.

The CDR3 DNA sequence: TGCAGTTCGGGACTAGCGGGGTTCCCTCCCTACGAGCAGTACTTC. Amino acids: CSSGLAGFPPYEQYF. V is TRBV20-1 and J is TRBJ2-7; 13 bases are a match to TRBD2. The CDR3 contains 15 residues. Germline CDR1 reads DFQATT; CDR2 reads SNEGSKA (reference sequence). V trimming: 8 bases; J trimming: 2 bases; junction bases outside the gene matches: 9.

The rearrangement uses TRBV27 and TRBJ1-3, with a possible D match to TRBD1 (5 bases). The V and J ends lost 5 bases and 8 bases respectively, with 13 bases between them. The CDR3 totals 13 residues. Germline loops: CDR1 MNHEY, CDR2 SMNVEV (reference sequence). The CDR3, as DNA: TGTGCCAGCAGTACCGGGGGGGGGGACACCATATATTTT. Translation: CASSTGGGDTIYF.

There are many counts of this clonotype. The rearrangement links TRBV4-1 to TRBJ1-5, with D possibly TRBD1 on 6 matching bases. CDR3 length: 15 amino acids. Trimming took 4 bases from V and 4 from J, leaving 14 bases between them. Germline CDR1 MGHRA, CDR2 YSYEKL. The CDR3 bases are TGCGCCAGCAGCCCAACGAATACAGGGAATCAGCCCCAGCATTTT. Amino acid sequence: CASSPTNTGNQPQHF.

Many counts were recorded for this clonotype. V and J are TRBV3-1 and TRBJ2-7; possibly TRBD1 or TRBD2 for D (5 bases each). The ends were cut back, 4 bases at V and 5 bases at J, with 6 bases in the middle. The CDR3 runs to 11 residues. Germline V CDR1 and CDR2: LGHDT, YNNKEL (reference sequence). CDR3 coding DNA: TGTGCCAGCAGCCGAGGGGACGAGCAGTACTTC. This gives the protein CASSRGDEQYF.

This clonotype was found many times. The chain uses TRBV7-2 and TRBJ2-5; D might be TRBD1 (5 bases). CDR3 length equals 14 residues. V lost 8 bases, J lost 9 bases, and 22 bases lay in between. Germline V gene data show CDR1 as SGHTA and CDR2 as FQGNSA. In DNA, the CDR3 is TGTGCCAGCGGCGCTGACAGTGGGAATCAGCCCCAGTACTTC. As protein: CASGADSGNQPQYF. The variable domain in full, completed from reference TRBV7-2 and TRBJ2-5, reads GAGVSQSPSNKVTEKGKDVELRCDPISGHTALYWYRQSLGQGLEFLIYFQGNSAPDKSGLPSDRFSAERTGGSVSTLTIQRTQQEDSAVYLCASGADSGNQPQYFGPGTRLLVL.